Below, 13 T cell receptor beta chains from the same sample are listed, as sequenced in a study of blood T cells in healthy people across ages (dated by TCRdb to about 2015). To prepare the library, 5' RACE was applied. A second PCR of about 6 to 12 cycles was run with a J-beta primer mix and a sample-barcoded 5' primer. TCRdb passed the public sequencing reads through fastp at Q25 and MiXCR, retaining productive beta sequences. Identical CDR3 proteins give one entry, which carries the most common genes and DNA. The sample yields approximately 1,700,000 distinct CDR3 sequences; about two fifths were counted once. The top ten hold 23% of the sample. The sample taken for sequencing was blood. The receptors shown here come from a human donor in good health.

Only a few counts were recorded for this clonotype. The chain joins TRBV5-6 to TRBJ1-2; 12 positions match TRBD1. The CDR3 is 16 residues long. The V gene end was trimmed by 4 bases and the J gene end by 5 bases; junction bases not matched to a gene: 9. Germline V gene lookup returns CDR1 SGHDT and CDR2 YYEEEE. The CDR3 DNA reads as TGTGCCAGCAGCACAGGGACAGGGGGCCGATTTTATGGCTACACCTTC. Protein: CASSTGTGGRFYGYTF.

The chain joins TRBV12-3 or TRBV12-4 to TRBJ2-3; D gene ambiguous. The germline V and J ends were trimmed by 4 bases and 6 bases, with 11 bases remaining between them. This CDR3 is 13 amino acids long. DNA of the CDR3: TGTGCCAGCAGTTCTAGTTTAGTTGATACGCAGTATTTT. Protein product: CASSSSLVDTQYF.

The chain carries TRBV20-1 and TRBJ1-1; unclear D gene. Trimming removed 4 bases at V and 0 bases at J, with 12 bases between. The germline CDR1 and CDR2 sequences are DFQATT and SNEGSKA (reference sequence). This CDR3 has 14 amino acids. The CDR3 coding sequence is TGCAGTGCTAATTTCGGCAACATGAACACTGAAGCTTTCTTT. Its protein is CSANFGNMNTEAFF.

This chain links TRBV20-1 with TRBJ2-1; D possibly corresponds to TRBD1 (9 bases). This CDR3 is 18 amino acids long. Germline lookup yields CDR1 DFQATT and CDR2 SNEGSKA (reference sequence). V was clipped by 4 bases and J by 7 bases, with 29 bases between them. CDR3 nucleotide sequence: TGCAGTGCTATTAAACTAACGGGGGGGACAGGGAGTTGGAATGAGCAGTTCTTC. The encoded protein is CSAIKLTGGTGSWNEQFF.

The chain carries TRBV4-3 and TRBJ1-1; D may be TRBD1 (5 bases). This CDR3 spans 18 amino acids. Germline V gene data show CDR1 as LGHNA and CDR2 as YSLEER. V was cut by 2 bases and J by 1 base, with 20 bases left in between. In nucleotides, the CDR3 is TGCGCCAGCAGCCAAATGGTCTCCGGTAGACAGCCGAACACTGAAGCTTTCTTT. It encodes CASSQMVSGRQPNTEAFF.

V gene TRBV5-1 combines with J gene TRBJ2-3; no clear D. This CDR3 is 13 amino acids long. The germline CDR1 and CDR2 sequences are SGHRS and YFSETQ. Trimming stripped 3 bases from V and 6 bases from J, with 11 bases between. The CDR3 DNA follows: TGCGCCAGCAGCTCGGAATTCCTGGATACGCAGTATTTT. Residues: CASSSEFLDTQYF.

CDR3 DNA sequence: TGCAGTGCTAGACACAGCGGGTCGGGCACTGAAGCTTTCTTT. Translated, it gives CSARHSGSGTEAFF. This chain connects TRBV20-1 to TRBJ1-1; D ambiguous. The CDR3 runs to 14 residues. Trimming removed 2 bases from V and 4 bases from J, with 14 bases in between. CDR1 is DFQATT and CDR2 is SNEGSKA in the germline V gene (reference sequence).

The rearrangement links TRBV12-3 or TRBV12-4 to TRBJ1-5; tentative D call: TRBD1 (5 bases). V was pared by 5 bases and J by 4 bases, with 21 bases between. The CDR3 length is 17 residues. The CDR3 DNA follows: TGTGCCAGCAGTCGGGCGGTAATAGGGGTGGGGAATCAGCCCCAGCATTTT. Its protein is CASSRAVIGVGNQPQHF.

This clonotype was detected only a few times. Its ends do not fully match the called genes, so a read error is possible. The chain is built from TRBV20-1 and TRBJ2-7; 7 bases fit TRBD2. Germline CDR1 and CDR2: DFQATT and SNEGSKA (reference sequence). The CDR3 has 14 amino acids. The CDR3, as DNA: TGCAGTGCTACCTTAGCGGGCCCCTCCTACGAACAGTACTTC. Its translation is CSATLAGPSYEQYF.

This clonotype appeared a few times. The rearrangement links TRBV18 to TRBJ2-1; 8 positions match TRBD1. V gave up 3 bases and J gave up 2 bases; unmatched junction bases: 6. In germline, CDR1 is KGHSH, CDR2 LQKENI. This CDR3 is 16 amino acids long. The CDR3 DNA sequence: TGTGCCAGCTCACCGCGACAGGGGAGAACCTACAATGAGCAGTTCTTC. This codes for CASSPRQGRTYNEQFF.

This chain links TRBV7-9 with TRBJ2-4; perhaps TRBD2 as D (6 bases). The DNA matches TRBJ2-7 better at its end, which makes the J call doubtful. Germline V gene data show CDR1 as SEHNR and CDR2 as FQNEAQ (reference sequence). The CDR3 spans 14 residues. The CDR3, as DNA: TGTGCCAGCAGCTTAGGGGGGGTGAGCGACGAGCAGTACTTC. Its protein is CASSLGGVSDEQYF.

This clonotype came up many times. The rearrangement joins TRBV6-1 to TRBJ1-5, with 7 bases that match TRBD1. After removal of 6 bases from V and 1 base from J, the junction contained 6 bases not matched to a gene. Germline-derived CDR1 and CDR2 are MNHNS and SASEGT. The CDR3 extends over 15 amino acids. CDR3 region: CASRPPGQSNQPQHF. CDR3 sequence (DNA): TGTGCCAGCAGGCCACCGGGACAGAGCAATCAGCCCCAGCATTTT.

The chain joins TRBV14 to TRBJ2-5, with D possibly being TRBD2 (6 bases). The DNA end favors TRBJ2-7, so the J call may be wrong. This CDR3 spans 15 amino acids. The germline gives CDR1 SGHDN, CDR2 FVKESK. In DNA form, the CDR3 reads TGTGCCAGCAGCCAGCGGCGGGGTGCGGATGACGAGCAGTACTTC. It translates to CASSQRRGADDEQYF.